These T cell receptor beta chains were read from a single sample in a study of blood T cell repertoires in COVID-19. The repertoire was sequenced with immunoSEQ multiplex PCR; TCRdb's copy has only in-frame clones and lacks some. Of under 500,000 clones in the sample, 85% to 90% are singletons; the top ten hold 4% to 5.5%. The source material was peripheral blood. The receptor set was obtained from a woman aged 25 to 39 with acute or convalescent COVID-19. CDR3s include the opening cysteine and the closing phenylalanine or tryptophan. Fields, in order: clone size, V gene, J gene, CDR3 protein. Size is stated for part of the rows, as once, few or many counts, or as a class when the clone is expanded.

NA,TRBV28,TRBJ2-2,CASSLNGGAVAGELFF
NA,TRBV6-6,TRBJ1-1,CASSYISYLDTEAFF
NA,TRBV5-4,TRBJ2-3,CASSPGGALTDTQYF
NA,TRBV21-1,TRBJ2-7,CASSPPEGRGFCEQYF
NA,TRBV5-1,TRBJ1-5,CASSFTGGDRPQHF
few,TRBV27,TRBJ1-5,CASPCVQGNQPQHF
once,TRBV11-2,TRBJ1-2,CASSLRGLSYGYTF
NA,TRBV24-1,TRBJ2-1,CATSDFSTGGYNEQFF
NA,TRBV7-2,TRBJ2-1,CASRDPGQVFDEQFF
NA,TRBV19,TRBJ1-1,CASSPLRGEAFF
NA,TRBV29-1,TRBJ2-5,CSVVGTGGWETQYF
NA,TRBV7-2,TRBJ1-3,CASSLGLGAGNTIYF
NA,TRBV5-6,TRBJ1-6,CASSSQGANSPLHF
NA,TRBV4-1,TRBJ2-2,CASSPLAKTSGDGHLGELFF
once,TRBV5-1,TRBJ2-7,CASSLDGTGVGEQYF
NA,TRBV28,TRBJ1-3,CASNRVSGNTIYF
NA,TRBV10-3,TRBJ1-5,CAISELGQPQHF
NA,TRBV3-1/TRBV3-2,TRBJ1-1,CASSQARSIWAFF
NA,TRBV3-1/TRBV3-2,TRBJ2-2,CASSNGQVNTGELFF
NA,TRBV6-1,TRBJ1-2,CASSGQGKRSNYGYTF
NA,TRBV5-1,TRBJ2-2,CASSQSGGSAGELFF
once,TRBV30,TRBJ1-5,CAWSKTGGQPQHF
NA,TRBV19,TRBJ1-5,CASSIDADSNQPQHF
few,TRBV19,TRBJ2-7,CASSPDSESSYEQYF
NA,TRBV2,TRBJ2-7,CASREWSEQYF